This is a list of T cell receptor beta chains from one sample in a study of CD8+ T cells in alopecia areata. Sequenced by immunoSEQ multiplex PCR; TCRdb stores in-frame clones only, minus some. The sample shows approximately 150,000 clones, approximately 87% of them seen only once. Source: CD8+ T cells sorted from blood, taken at week 0. The receptors were gathered from a human donor with alopecia areata. Both conserved end residues are part of each CDR3. The order of the fields is V gene, J gene, D gene, clone size, CDR3 protein, CDR3 DNA. D genes are given only for firm matches. Not every row has a clone size; where given, it reads once, few, many or a size class.

v_call: TRBV7-9
j_call: TRBJ2-5
d_call: .
clone_size: .
cdr3_aa: CASSLNPPSVTETQYF
cdr3_nt: TGTGCCAGCAGCTTAAACCCACCGTCGGTAACGGAGACCCAGTACTTC

v_call: TRBV6-4
j_call: TRBJ2-3
d_call: .
clone_size: .
cdr3_aa: CASSDSAGTDTQYF
cdr3_nt: TGTGCCAGCAGTGACTCGGCGGGCACAGATACGCAGTATTTT

v_call: TRBV6-5
j_call: TRBJ2-1
d_call: .
clone_size: .
cdr3_aa: CASSPLTGSFNEQFF
cdr3_nt: TGTGCCAGCAGTCCGCTGACAGGATCCTTCAATGAGCAGTTCTTC

v_call: TRBV4-1
j_call: TRBJ2-1
d_call: .
clone_size: .
cdr3_aa: CASSLGGSREQFF
cdr3_nt: TGCGCCAGCAGCCTCGGAGGCTCCCGTGAGCAGTTCTTC

v_call: TRBV4-1
j_call: TRBJ2-7
d_call: .
clone_size: .
cdr3_aa: CASSFRQTNLGEQYF
cdr3_nt: TGCGCCAGCAGCTTCAGACAGACGAACTTGGGAGAGCAGTACTTC

v_call: TRBV6-5
j_call: TRBJ1-1
d_call: .
clone_size: once
cdr3_aa: CASSSDENTEAFF
cdr3_nt: TGTGCCAGCAGTTCTGACGAGAACACTGAAGCTTTCTTT

v_call: TRBV27
j_call: TRBJ2-7
d_call: .
clone_size: .
cdr3_aa: CASSLESSYEQYF
cdr3_nt: TGTGCCAGCAGTTTAGAAAGCTCCTACGAGCAGTACTTC

v_call: TRBV25-1
j_call: TRBJ2-5
d_call: .
clone_size: .
cdr3_aa: CASSDRHKQETQYF
cdr3_nt: TGTGCCAGCAGTGATAGGCACAAACAAGAGACCCAGTACTTC

v_call: TRBV4-2
j_call: TRBJ2-2
d_call: TRBD2
clone_size: .
cdr3_aa: CASSQDGTSGSGELFF
cdr3_nt: TGTGCCAGCAGCCAAGACGGGACTAGCGGCAGCGGGGAGCTGTTTTTT

v_call: TRBV28
j_call: TRBJ2-7
d_call: TRBD1
clone_size: .
cdr3_aa: CASSPRGQAFSYEQYF
cdr3_nt: TGTGCCAGCAGTCCCAGGGGACAGGCATTCTCCTACGAGCAGTACTTC

v_call: TRBV4-1
j_call: TRBJ2-2
d_call: TRBD2
clone_size: .
cdr3_aa: CASSQVTSGVTNTGELFF
cdr3_nt: TGCGCCAGCAGCCAAGTAACTAGCGGAGTCACGAACACCGGGGAGCTGTTTTTT

v_call: TRBV12-5
j_call: TRBJ1-2
d_call: .
clone_size: few
cdr3_aa: CASGVDLRYGYTF
cdr3_nt: TGTGCTAGTGGCGTGGACCTCCGCTATGGCTACACCTTC

v_call: TRBV30
j_call: TRBJ2-7
d_call: .
clone_size: .
cdr3_aa: CAWSGDYEQYF
cdr3_nt: TGTGCCTGGAGTGGGGACTACGAGCAGTACTTC

v_call: TRBV7-9
j_call: TRBJ2-7
d_call: TRBD1
clone_size: few
cdr3_aa: CASSPRTGYEQYF
cdr3_nt: TGTGCCAGCAGCCCACGGACAGGCTACGAGCAGTACTTC

v_call: TRBV29-1
j_call: TRBJ2-3
d_call: TRBD1
clone_size: .
cdr3_aa: CSVEDRGQGPPQYF
cdr3_nt: TGCAGCGTTGAAGATAGGGGACAGGGCCCCCCGCAGTATTTT

v_call: TRBV27
j_call: TRBJ2-2
d_call: .
clone_size: .
cdr3_aa: CATQIAASNTGELFF
cdr3_nt: TGTGCCACCCAGATAGCGGCATCGAACACCGGGGAGCTGTTTTTT

v_call: TRBV7-6
j_call: TRBJ1-1
d_call: TRBD1
clone_size: .
cdr3_aa: CASSLGASGQGSTEAFF
cdr3_nt: TGTGCCAGCAGCTTAGGGGCTTCGGGACAGGGTAGCACTGAAGCTTTCTTT

v_call: TRBV19
j_call: TRBJ2-3
d_call: TRBD1
clone_size: .
cdr3_aa: CASSFGQGGTDTQYF
cdr3_nt: TGTGCCAGTAGTTTCGGACAGGGGGGCACAGATACGCAGTATTTT